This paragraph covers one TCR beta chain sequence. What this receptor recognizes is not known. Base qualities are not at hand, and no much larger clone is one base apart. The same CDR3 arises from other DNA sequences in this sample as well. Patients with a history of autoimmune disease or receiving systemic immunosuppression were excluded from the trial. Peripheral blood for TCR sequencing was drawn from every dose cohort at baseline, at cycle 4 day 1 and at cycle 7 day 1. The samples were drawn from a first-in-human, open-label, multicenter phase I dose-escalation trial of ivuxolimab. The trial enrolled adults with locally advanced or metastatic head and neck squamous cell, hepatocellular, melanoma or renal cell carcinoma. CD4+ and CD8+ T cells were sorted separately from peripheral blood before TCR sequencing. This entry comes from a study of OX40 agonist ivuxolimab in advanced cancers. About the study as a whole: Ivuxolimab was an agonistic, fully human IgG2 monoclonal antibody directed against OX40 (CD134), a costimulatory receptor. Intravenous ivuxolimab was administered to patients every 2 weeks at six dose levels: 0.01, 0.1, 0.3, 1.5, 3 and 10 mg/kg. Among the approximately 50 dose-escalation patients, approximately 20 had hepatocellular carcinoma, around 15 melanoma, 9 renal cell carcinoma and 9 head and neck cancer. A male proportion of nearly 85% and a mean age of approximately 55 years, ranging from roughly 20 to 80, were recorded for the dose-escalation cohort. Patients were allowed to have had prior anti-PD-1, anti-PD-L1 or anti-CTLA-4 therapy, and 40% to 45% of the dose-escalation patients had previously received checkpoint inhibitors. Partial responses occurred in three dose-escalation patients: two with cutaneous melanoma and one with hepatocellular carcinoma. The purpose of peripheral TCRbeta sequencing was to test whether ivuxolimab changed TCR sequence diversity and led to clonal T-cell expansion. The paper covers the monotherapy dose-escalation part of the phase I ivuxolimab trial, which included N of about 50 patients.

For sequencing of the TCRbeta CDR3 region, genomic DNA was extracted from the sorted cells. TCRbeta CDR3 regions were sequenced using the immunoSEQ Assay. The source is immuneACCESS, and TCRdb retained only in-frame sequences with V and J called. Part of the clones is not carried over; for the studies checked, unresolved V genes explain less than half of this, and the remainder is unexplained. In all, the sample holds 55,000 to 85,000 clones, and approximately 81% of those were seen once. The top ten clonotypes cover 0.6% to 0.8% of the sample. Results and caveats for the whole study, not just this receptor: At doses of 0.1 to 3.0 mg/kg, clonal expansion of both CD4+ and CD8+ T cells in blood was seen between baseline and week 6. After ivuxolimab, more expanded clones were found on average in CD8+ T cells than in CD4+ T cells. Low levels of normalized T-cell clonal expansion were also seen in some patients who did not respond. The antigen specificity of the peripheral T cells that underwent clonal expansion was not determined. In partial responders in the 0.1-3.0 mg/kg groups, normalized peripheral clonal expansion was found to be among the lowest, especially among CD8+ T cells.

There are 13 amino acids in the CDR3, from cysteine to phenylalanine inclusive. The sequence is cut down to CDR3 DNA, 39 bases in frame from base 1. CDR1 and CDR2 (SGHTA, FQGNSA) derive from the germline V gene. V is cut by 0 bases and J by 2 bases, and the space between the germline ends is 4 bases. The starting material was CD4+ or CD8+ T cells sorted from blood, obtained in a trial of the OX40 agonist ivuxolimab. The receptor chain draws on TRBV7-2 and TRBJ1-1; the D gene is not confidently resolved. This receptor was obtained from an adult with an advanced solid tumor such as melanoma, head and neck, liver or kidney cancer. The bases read TGTGCCAGCAGCTTAGCAGAAAACACTGAAGCTTTCTTT. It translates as CASSLAENTEAFF. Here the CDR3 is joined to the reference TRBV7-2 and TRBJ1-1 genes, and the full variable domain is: GAGVSQSPSNKVTEKGKDVELRCDPISGHTALYWYRQSLGQGLEFLIYFQGNSAPDKSGLPSDRFSAERTGGSVSTLTIQRTQQEDSAVYLCASSLAENTEAFFGQGTRLTVV.